Below, one TCR beta chain is given with its context. Some clones are missing from TCRdb's copy, which holds only in-frame ones; the method was immunoSEQ multiplex PCR. Among around 30,000 clones listed, over 70% were seen once. The data were obtained in a study of radiation and T cells in renal cell carcinoma. This sample's time point: blood 4 weeks post-SBRT, at nephrectomy. Treatment noted: 15 Gy SBRT to primary tumor, nephrectomy 4 weeks later. The TCR comes from a man aged 55 to 69 with renal cell carcinoma. Material: blood, obtained from a patient whose treatment included radiotherapy and nephrectomy.

CDR3 region: CASSDPTGGIYGYTF. The CDR3 region has the DNA TGTGCCAGCAGTGACCCGACAGGGGGCATCTATGGCTACACCTTC. The J gene is TRBJ1-2, the V gene TRBV6-4; 10 bases map to TRBD1. The CDR3 has 15 residues. Germline V CDR1 and CDR2: MRHNA, SNTAGT. V lost 2 bases to trimming and J lost 4 bases; unmatched junction nucleotides: 4.